This T cell receptor beta chain stems from a study of T cells after yellow fever vaccination. Overall study findings and caveats: Researchers cautioned that FACS-sorted repertoires could harbor abundant clonotypes contaminating from the bulk population.

They built TCR cDNA with 5'RACE template switching, a step that put in a universal primer site and UMIs. TCRdb reanalysed the 5' RACE reads using MiXCR and keeps one entry per CDR3 protein. The table shows 450,000 to 550,000 distinct CDR3 sequences, with around a fifth occurring only once. V was clipped by 4 bases and J by 4 bases; unmatched bases: 9. Germline values: CDR1 SGHRS, CDR2 YFSETQ. The length of the CDR3 is 16 residues. Only a few counts were recorded for this clonotype. Antigen specificity is unknown. The receptor's source is a man aged 18 to 29 who received the YFV17D yellow fever vaccine. Sequencing was performed on PBMCs, taken more than 20 days after the first yellow fever vaccination. This chain links TRBV5-1 with TRBJ1-1, with TRBD1 matching 11 bases. The CDR3 DNA is TGCGCCAGCAGCAAAGGACAGGGGGCAACCGGCACTGAAGCTTTCTTT. Protein: CASSKGQGATGTEAFF. Based on the CDR3 plus reference TRBV5-1 and TRBJ1-1, the full variable domain is KAGVTQTPRYLIKTRGQQVTLSCSPISGHRSVSWYQQTPGQGLQFLFEYFSETQRNKGNFPGRFSGRQFSNSRSEMNVSTLELGDSALYLCASSKGQGATGTEAFFGQGTRLTVV.